The TCR beta chain described here comes from a study of blood T cell repertoires in COVID-19. Study context: From the United States, Italy and Spain came samples of acute and convalescent COVID-19. The analysed material was cDNA or gDNA that came from T cells, B-cell-depleted T cells, or PBMCs.

Participants' reported clinical history set cohort assignment. How the authors handled the data: Reference gene primer amplification yielded estimated nucleated cell counts. Using immunoSEQ multiplex PCR, the repertoire was profiled, and TCRdb retains in-frame clones only, with some absent. V and J calls and clone size are given by that table; D and trimming were obtained from the DNA. The top ten hold 2.5% of the sample, which has approximately 250,000 clones, around 88% seen once. Germline V gene data show CDR1 as SEHNR and CDR2 as FQNEAQ (reference sequence). The J segment lost 6 bases and the V segment lost 5 bases, leaving 11 bases of the junction unmatched. This CDR3 comprises 17 residues.

The chain carries TRBV7-9 and TRBJ1-6, with 9 bases identical to TRBD1. The sequenced sample consisted of PBMCs or T cells enriched from blood (not recorded which). The source of this sequence is a woman aged 40 to 50 with acute COVID-19. CDR3 DNA: TGTGCCAGCAGCCCCCTACCGTGGGGACAGGGTAATTCACCCCTCCACTTT. It yields the protein CASSPLPWGQGNSPLHF. Full variable domain (remainder filled in from reference TRBV7-9 and TRBJ1-6): DTGVSQNPRHKITKRGQNVTFRCDPISEHNRLYWYRQTLGQGPEFLTYFQNEAQLEKSRLLSDRFSAERPKGSFSTLEIQRTEQGDSAMYLCASSPLPWGQGNSPLHFGNGTRLTVT.